These 19 T cell receptor beta chains came from one sample sequenced in a study of cytomegalovirus exposure and HLA in healthy donors. PCR employed 60 Vbeta and 13 Jbeta primers. TCRdb's table, derived via immunoSEQ multiplex PCR, lists solely in-frame clones and lacks some. In total, the table holds 50,000 or so clones. Sequencing was done on a sample of PBMCs. The receptors were sampled from a man between 35 and 55 years old in good health and CMV-seropositive.

Here the CDR3 reads CASSPSGGTYEQYF. The CDR3, as DNA: TGTGCCAGCAGTCCCTCAGGTGGCACCTACGAGCAGTACTTC. The chain joins TRBV27 to TRBJ2-7; D unresolved. CDR1 and CDR2 (germline): MNHEY, SMNVEV (reference sequence). V was clipped by 5 bases and J by 2 bases, with 13 bases between them. This CDR3 contains 14 residues.

The V call is TRBV30, the J call TRBJ2-5; 7 bases map to TRBD2. The ends lost 6 bases at V and 1 base at J; junction bases unmatched: 8. CDR1 and CDR2 (germline): GTSNPN, SVGIG (reference sequence). The CDR3 has 14 amino acids. The CDR3 DNA follows: TGTGCCTGCCCGCGGGGAGGGAGCCAAGAGACCCAGTACTTC. Encoded protein: CACPRGGSQETQYF.

To note about this clone: In the same sample, other DNA sequences code for this CDR3. The rearrangement uses TRBV6-1 and TRBJ1-2; D is uncertain. The ends were cut back, 9 bases at V and 4 bases at J, with 12 bases in the middle. The germline CDR1 and CDR2 sequences are MNHNS and SASEGT. The CDR3 contains 12 residues. CDR3 sequence: CASADSIYGYTF. The CDR3 DNA follows: TGTGCCAGTGCGGATAGCATCTATGGCTACACCTTC.

The rearrangement uses TRBV30 and TRBJ2-3, with 11 bases fitting TRBD2. The germline V gene encodes CDR1 GTSNPN and CDR2 SVGIG (reference sequence). This CDR3 comprises 14 residues. The ends lost 4 bases at V and 4 bases at J; junction bases unmatched: 4. In DNA form, the CDR3 reads TGTGCCTGGATTAGCGGGAGGGGGGCAGATACGCAGTATTTT. Amino acid sequence: CAWISGRGADTQYF.

The chain is built from TRBV5-1 and TRBJ2-5; 7 nucleotides agree with TRBD1. Near its end, the DNA agrees better with TRBJ2-7, so the J call may be wrong. This CDR3 is built from 14 residues. Germline V gene lookup returns CDR1 SGHRS and CDR2 YFSETQ. The CDR3, as DNA: TGCGCCAGCAGATGGGACAGCCTCACCTACGAGCAGTACTTC. It yields the protein CASRWDSLTYEQYF.

The chain carries TRBV5-4 and TRBJ1-1, with D possibly matching TRBD1 (6 bases). Germline CDR1 SGHNT, CDR2 YYREEE (reference sequence). There are 12 residues in the CDR3. Deletions cut 5 bases from V and 4 bases from J, with 9 bases between. The CDR3: CASRGGGTEAFF. For the CDR3, the DNA is TGTGCCAGCAGGGGAGGGGGCACTGAAGCTTTCTTT.

This chain uses TRBV6-5 with TRBJ2-7; 11 nucleotides line up with TRBD1. V was pared by 0 bases and J by 6 bases, with 4 bases of the junction left unmatched. Germline V gene lookup returns CDR1 MNHEY and CDR2 SVGAGI. The CDR3 spans 15 residues. DNA for the CDR3: TGTGCCAGCAGTTACTCGGGACAGGGGGTTGGCGAGCAGTACTTC. Translating gives CASSYSGQGVGEQYF.

The CDR3 DNA is TGTGCCAGCACCCCAGGGGGTCATAAAGGGCAGTACTTC. Encoded protein: CASTPGGHKGQYF. V gene TRBV7-3 combines with J gene TRBJ2-7; 7 nucleotides agree with TRBD1. This CDR3 is built from 13 residues. Germline values: CDR1 SGHTA, CDR2 FQGTGA. V was clipped by 7 bases and J by 9 bases; unmatched bases: 12.

This chain uses TRBV4-2 with TRBJ1-5; unclear D gene. Trimming pared 0 bases from V and 7 bases from J, leaving 16 bases between. CDR3 length equals 16 residues. Germline-derived CDR1 and CDR2 are LGHNA and YNFKEQ. CDR3 loop: CASSQDPRGNNQPQHF. The CDR3 DNA is TGTGCCAGCAGCCAAGATCCGCGGGGAAATAACCAGCCCCAGCATTTT.

The chain uses TRBV29-1 and TRBJ2-2; no clear D. Trimming took off 3 bases at V and 1 base at J, with 6 bases between the two ends. The V gene's germline CDR1 is SQVTM and CDR2 ANQGSEA. The CDR3 sequence is 13 residues long. CDR3 DNA: TGCAGCGTTGATCGACTGAACACCGGGGAGCTGTTTTTT. Residues: CSVDRLNTGELFF.

V and J are TRBV4-2 and TRBJ2-7; TRBD2 matches 11 bases. The CDR3 spans 18 residues. Germline CDR1 reads LGHNA; CDR2 reads YNFKEQ. Losses at the gene ends were 4 bases for V and 0 bases for J; bases not matched to a gene: 11. The CDR3 DNA sequence: TGTGCCAGCAGCCCCTCCCCTAGCGGGGGGCCCAGCTCCTACGAGCAGTACTTC. Protein product: CASSPSPSGGPSSYEQYF.

The chain employs TRBV28 and TRBJ1-5, with TRBD1 identical over 9 bases. This CDR3 region has 15 residues. Germline CDR1 is MDHEN and CDR2 is SYDVKM. V gave up 4 bases and J gave up 3 bases; unmatched junction bases: 4. The CDR3 sequence is CASSSTGGFNQPQHF. DNA of the CDR3: TGTGCCAGCAGTTCTACAGGGGGCTTCAATCAGCCCCAGCATTTT.

The rearrangement joins TRBV4-3 to TRBJ2-7, with TRBD2 matching 14 bases. The V gene end was trimmed by 1 base and the J gene end by 4 bases; junction bases not matched to a gene: 0. The CDR3 length is 15 residues. Germline CDR1 LGHNA, CDR2 YSLEER. In nucleotides, the CDR3 is TGCGCCAGCAGCCAAGGACTAGCGGGGGGGTACGAGCAGTACTTC. This encodes CASSQGLAGGYEQYF.

The chain has TRBV7-2 and TRBJ2-3; D not certain. CDR1 and CDR2 from the germline V gene are SGHTA and FQGNSA. Trimming cost V 2 bases and J 5 bases, with 11 bases left between them. The CDR3 runs to 14 residues. CDR3 DNA sequence: TGTGCCAGCAGCTTATTCGGGTCTTTAGATACGCAGTATTTT. This translates into CASSLFGSLDTQYF.

This rearrangement joins TRBV30 to TRBJ2-2; tentative D call: TRBD2 (5 bases). V lost 2 bases, J lost 7 bases, and 14 bases lay in between. Germline lookup yields CDR1 GTSNPN and CDR2 SVGIG (reference sequence). CDR3 length: 14 residues. CDR3 DNA sequence: TGTGCCTGGAGTAAAACCGAGCGGAACGGGGAGCTGTTTTTT. Translated: CAWSKTERNGELFF. Supplemented by reference TRBV30 and TRBJ2-2, the full variable domain reads SQTIHQWPATLVQPVGSPLSLECTVEGTSNPNLYWYRQAAGRGLQLLFYSVGIGQISSEVPQNLSASRPQDRQFILSSKKLLLSDSGFYLCAWSKTERNGELFFGEGSRLTVL.

The chain's CDR3 is CASRGAGDNEQFF. The CDR3 DNA sequence: TGTGCCAGCAGGGGTGCGGGAGATAATGAGCAGTTCTTC. The chain employs TRBV11-2 and TRBJ2-1; 7 bases map to TRBD2. The CDR3 length is 13 residues. After removal of 6 bases from V and 7 bases from J, the junction contained 6 bases not matched to a gene. Looked up from germline, CDR1 is SGHAT and CDR2 is FQNNGV.

The chain links TRBV7-2 to TRBJ2-7, with D possibly being TRBD1 (6 bases). The germline V gene encodes CDR1 SGHTA and CDR2 FQGNSA. V shed 3 bases and J shed 3 bases, with 6 bases lying between them. This CDR3 has 12 residues. The CDR3 DNA sequence: TGTGCCAGCAGCTTCAGGGGCTACGAGCAGTACTTC. Translated: CASSFRGYEQYF.

The CDR3 protein is CASSPNPSTEAFF. CDR3 in DNA: TGTGCCAGCTCACCTAATCCGAGCACTGAAGCTTTCTTT. V gene TRBV18 combines with J gene TRBJ1-1; D is unclear. CDR3 length equals 13 residues. The V and J ends lost 3 bases and 4 bases respectively, with 9 bases between them. Germline loops: CDR1 KGHSH, CDR2 LQKENI.

The V call is TRBV19, the J call TRBJ1-2; TRBD1 is a possible D gene (6 bases). Trimming took off 3 bases at V and 4 bases at J, with 12 bases between the two ends. The CDR3 consists of 14 residues. Germline V gene lookup returns CDR1 LNHDA and CDR2 SQIVND (reference sequence). In nucleotides, the CDR3 is TGTGCCAGTAGTATCGCTGGGGGCCTCTATGGCTACACCTTC. Translated, it gives CASSIAGGLYGYTF.